This passage covers 19 T cell receptor beta chains from one sample sequenced in a study of T cell clonality in common variable immunodeficiency. The data were produced by immunoSEQ multiplex PCR, yet TCRdb's version contains in-frame clones alone and is incomplete. The sample is made up of tens of thousands of clones, none counted only once. The sequencing input was peripheral blood mononuclear cells. The source of these receptors is a person aged 18 to 75 in good health.

This clone has a count of ten or more. Read sequence stops 3 residues before the CDR3 end, and the germline J gene provides the missing end. The chain combines TRBV19 with TRBJ2-3; 11 bases agree with TRBD2. Trimming at V came to 7 bases and at J to 1 base, leaving 4 bases not matched to a gene. CDR3 length: 15 residues. CDR1 and CDR2 (germline): LNHDA, SQIVND (reference sequence). CDR3 DNA (partial): TGTGCCAGTACCACACTAGCGGGAGGCACAGATACG. Translated, it gives CASTTLAGGTDT. From start to end, the CDR3 is CASTTLAGGTDTQYF.

This clone showed up many times. The read is 3 residues too short to cover the CDR3 end, so that end is filled in from the germline J gene. The V gene is TRBV7-8, the J gene TRBJ2-7; D is possibly TRBD1 or TRBD2 (5 bases each). Trimming took 1 base from V and 2 from J, leaving 12 bases between them. Germline V gives CDR1 SGHVS, CDR2 FQNEAQ. This CDR3 region has 15 residues. CDR3 sequence: CASSLGRGDTYEQYF. Incomplete CDR3 DNA: TGTGCCAGCAGCTTAGGGAGAGGGGATACCTACGAG.

Remarks on this clone: From the germline J gene comes the end of the CDR3, since the read stops 3 residues before it. The chain employs TRBV19 and TRBJ2-3; maybe TRBD2 (6 bases). The germline CDR1 and CDR2 sequences are LNHDA and SQIVND (reference sequence). This CDR3 contains 17 residues. The CDR3 bases that were read are TGTGCCAGTAGTGCCATATTGGGTGCGGACTACCAAGAGACG. Residues: CASSAILGADYQET. The full CDR3 sequence reads CASSAILGADYQETQYF.

This clone was counted many times. The read ends 3 residues early relative to the CDR3; the germline J gene fills the gap. J is TRBJ2-7 and V is TRBV19, with a possible D match to TRBD1 (5 bases). The CDR3 length is 14 residues. Trimming cost V 4 bases and J 0 bases, with 10 bases left between them. The germline V gene has CDR1 LNHDA and CDR2 SQIVND (reference sequence). The covered CDR3 bases are TGTGCCAGTAGTAAGGGGTGGAGCTCCTACGAG. It translates to CASSKGWSSYE. The full CDR3 protein reads CASSKGWSSYEQYF.

In this sample, this clone turned up a few times. The CDR3 extends 3 residues past the end of the read, so its final part is completed from the germline J gene. The J gene is TRBJ2-2, the V gene TRBV7-6; 7 bases are a match to TRBD2. The germline V gene encodes CDR1 SGHVS and CDR2 FNYEAQ. There are 15 residues in the CDR3. This CDR3 is CASSRGRGYGEKLFF. The CDR3 bases that were read are TGTGCCAGCAGCCGAGGGAGGGGATATGGAGAAAAG.

Comment on this clone: The observed sequence ends 3 residues before the CDR3 terminus, with the missing tail filled in from the germline J gene. The chain uses TRBV19 and TRBJ1-1; 7 bases match TRBD1. V lost 6 bases, J lost 4 bases, and 5 bases stayed unmatched. This CDR3 has 13 residues. Germline assignment: CDR1 LNHDA and CDR2 SQIVND (reference sequence). The CDR3 DNA, read in part, is TGTGCCAGTAGCCGAGGGGGCGGCACTGAA. Encoded protein: CASSRGGGTE. The CDR3 reads in full as CASSRGGGTEAFF.

This clone was counted at least ten times. The CDR3 is cut off 3 residues early in the read; its end comes from the germline J gene. The chain uses TRBV19 and TRBJ2-7, with D perhaps TRBD2 (7 bases). The germline V gene encodes CDR1 LNHDA and CDR2 SQIVND (reference sequence). V was pared by 3 bases and J by 4 bases, with 13 bases between. The CDR3 totals 14 residues. This chain's CDR3 is CASSIGGGGYEQYF. Incomplete CDR3 DNA: TGTGCCAGTAGTATTGGGGGGGGCGGTTACGAG.

There are many counts of this clone. Read coverage stops 3 residues before the CDR3 terminus; the germline J gene supplies the remainder. The gene calls are TRBV18 and TRBJ2-1; 8 nucleotides agree with TRBD1. This CDR3 contains 18 residues. Unmatched junction bases numbered 16, after V lost 3 bases and J lost 6 bases. The germline V gene has CDR1 KGHSH and CDR2 LQKENI. The sequenced CDR3 bases are TGTGCCAGCTCACCGTTAAGATCGGGACAGGATTTCCCCAATGAG. Translated, it gives CASSPLRSGQDFPNE. The complete CDR3 protein is CASSPLRSGQDFPNEQFF. The complete variable domain, with remaining parts taken from reference TRBV18 and TRBJ2-1, reads NAGVMQNPRHLVRRRGQEARLRCSPMKGHSHVYWYRQLPEEGLKFMVYLQKENIIDESGMPKERFSAEFPKEGPSILRIQQVVRGDSAAYFCASSPLRSGQDFPNEQFFGPGTRLTVL.

Concerning this clone itself: Read sequence stops 3 residues before the CDR3 end, and the germline J gene provides the missing end. The rearrangement links TRBV2 to TRBJ1-5; no clear D. V was cut by 3 bases and J by 3 bases, with 6 bases left in between. CDR1 and CDR2 (germline): SNHLY, FYNNEI. The length of the CDR3 is 13 residues. The CDR3 DNA, read in part, is TGTGCCAGCAGTGACTGGCACAATCAGCCC. As protein: CASSDWHNQP. In full, the CDR3 reads CASSDWHNQPQHF. Supplemented by reference TRBV2 and TRBJ1-5, the full variable domain reads EPEVTQTPSHQVTQMGQEVILRCVPISNHLYFYWYRQILGQKVEFLVSFYNNEISEKSEIFDDQFSVERPDGSNFTLKIRSTKLEDSAMYFCASSDWHNQPQHFGDGTRLSIL.

For this clone: The read ends 3 residues before the CDR3 terminus; that terminus is restored from the germline J gene. The chain employs TRBV7-9 and TRBJ2-4; 8 bases align to TRBD1. Germline V gives CDR1 SEHNR, CDR2 FQNEAQ (reference sequence). This CDR3 is built from 15 residues. CDR3 region: CASSSDRGPNYGQYF. Incomplete CDR3 DNA: TGTGCCAGCAGCTCAGACAGGGGACCTAACTATGGT.

This clone was counted ten times or more. Coverage ceases 3 residues before the CDR3 finishes, and the germline J gene fills in the end. The V gene is TRBV20-1, the J gene TRBJ1-1; TRBD1 aligns across 10 bases. The trim removed 3 bases at V and 3 bases at J, leaving 7 bases unmatched. This CDR3 comprises 15 residues. Germline V gene sequence: CDR1 DFQATT, CDR2 SNEGSKA (reference sequence). CDR3 bases read: TGCAGTGCTAGGACAGGGGGCGGCTCGGACACTGAA. Residues: CSARTGGGSDTE. The complete CDR3 sequence is CSARTGGGSDTEAFF.

This clone was observed many times. CDR3 DNA (partial): TGCGCCAGCAGCTTGGACCACAGCACCGGGGAG. This sequence encodes CASSLDHSTGE. The CDR3 as a whole reads CASSLDHSTGELFF. The V gene is TRBV5-1, the J gene TRBJ2-2; no definite D call. The CDR3 end is not reached by the read, which stops 3 residues before it; the germline J gene fills it in. The length of the CDR3 is 14 residues. In germline, CDR1 is SGHRS, CDR2 YFSETQ. V was shortened by 0 bases and J by 4 bases, with 7 bases between the two germline ends.

This clone has a count of ten or more. The CDR3 end is not reached by the read, which stops 3 residues before it; the germline J gene fills it in. The J gene is TRBJ2-7, the V gene TRBV20-1; 10 nucleotides align to TRBD2. Germline V lookup: CDR1 DFQATT, CDR2 SNEGSKA (reference sequence). This CDR3 is 15 amino acids long. Germline trimming cut 0 bases from V and 4 bases from J; bases unmatched to any gene: 6. CDR3: CSARDLAGEIYEQYF. Partial CDR3 DNA: TGCAGTGCTAGAGACCTAGCGGGGGAGATTTACGAG.

This clone showed up many times. Sequencing ends 3 residues short of the CDR3 end; the germline J gene provides the rest. This chain joins TRBV7-2 and TRBJ2-7; D is perhaps TRBD2 (6 bases). The CDR3 contains 15 residues. V was trimmed by 2 bases and J by 1 base, leaving 12 bases between them. Germline V gene sequence: CDR1 SGHTA, CDR2 FQGNSA. The sequenced CDR3 bases are TGTGCCAGCAGCTTAACCTCACGGGGGTCCTACGAG. This translates into CASSLTSRGSYE. The full CDR3 is CASSLTSRGSYEQYF.

This clone showed up just a few times. Coverage ceases 3 residues before the CDR3 finishes, and the germline J gene fills in the end. The chain combines TRBV18 with TRBJ1-2; 8 positions agree with TRBD1. Per germline, CDR1 KGHSH and CDR2 LQKENI. The CDR3 has 14 amino acids. The CDR3 region is CASSPTGGNYDYTF. The sequenced part of the CDR3 DNA is TGTGCCAGCTCACCTACAGGGGGGAACTACGAC.

CDR3 DNA, as far as it was read: TGTGCCAGCAGTGAAGGCGGCGGGCCCAATCAGCCC. Translated, it gives CASSEGGGPNQP. The CDR3 in full is CASSEGGGPNQPQHF. The rearrangement joins TRBV6-1 to TRBJ1-5; D remains unclear. The read ends 3 residues shy of where the CDR3 ends; the end is completed using the germline J gene. Trimming left V 1 base short and J 3 bases short, with 10 bases between. The CDR3 has 15 residues. Germline V gene sequence: CDR1 MNHNS, CDR2 SASEGT.

This clone was seen many times. With the read ending 3 residues before the CDR3 end, the germline J gene is used to fill in that end. The chain uses TRBV7-9 and TRBJ1-4; 9 nucleotides line up with TRBD1. Trimming removed 1 base from V and 8 bases from J; junction bases left unmatched: 2. Germline-derived CDR1 and CDR2 are SEHNR and FQNEAQ (reference sequence). The CDR3 length is 14 residues. Partial CDR3 DNA: TGTGCCAGCAGCTTAGGGACAGGGGAAGAAAAA. It yields the protein CASSLGTGEEK. The complete CDR3 sequence is CASSLGTGEEKLFF.

The sample holds many counts of this clone. The read ends 3 residues shy of where the CDR3 ends; the end is completed using the germline J gene. V and J are TRBV6-2 or TRBV6-3 and TRBJ1-2; 8 bases match TRBD1. Germline CDR1 reads MNHEY; CDR2 reads SVGEGT. The CDR3 is made up of 14 amino acids. The sequenced part of the CDR3 DNA is TGTGCCAGCAGTCGGACAGGGTTCCGGGACGGC. Translated: CASSRTGFRDG. The whole CDR3 sequence is CASSRTGFRDGYTF.

In this sample, this clone turned up many times. The junction and the germline gene differ at one end; a read error may be behind it. The read terminates 3 residues before the CDR3 end, so the remaining end is supplied by the germline J gene. This chain joins TRBV29-1 and TRBJ2-2; D is perhaps TRBD2 (6 bases). Germline V gives CDR1 SQVTM, CDR2 ANQGSEA. The CDR3 runs to 14 residues. The chain's CDR3 is CSAEGSGDNEKLFF. The covered CDR3 bases are TGCAGCGCTGAAGGTTCGGGGGATAATGAAAAG.